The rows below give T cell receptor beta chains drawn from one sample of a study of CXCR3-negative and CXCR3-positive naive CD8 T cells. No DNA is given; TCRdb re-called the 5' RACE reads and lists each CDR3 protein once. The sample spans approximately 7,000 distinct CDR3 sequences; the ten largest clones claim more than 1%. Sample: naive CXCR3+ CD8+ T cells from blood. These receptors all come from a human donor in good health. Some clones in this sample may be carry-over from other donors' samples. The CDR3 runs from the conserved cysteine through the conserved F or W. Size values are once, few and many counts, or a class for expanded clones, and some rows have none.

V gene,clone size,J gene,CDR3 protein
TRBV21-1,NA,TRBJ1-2,CASSKEGFLIFYGYTF
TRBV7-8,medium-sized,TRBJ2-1,CASSLGQGRYNEQFF
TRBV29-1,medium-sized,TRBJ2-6,CSVTSGANVLTF
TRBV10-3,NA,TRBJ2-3,CASIGEMVYGTDTQYF
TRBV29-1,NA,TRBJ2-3,CSVYKTGASTDTQYF
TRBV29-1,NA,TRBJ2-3,CSVDGGRADTHYF
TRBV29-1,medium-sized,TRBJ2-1,CSVEGNSGNYNEQFF
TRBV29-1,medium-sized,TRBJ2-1,CSETSGRDEQFF
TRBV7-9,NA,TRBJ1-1,CASSFSRIEAFF
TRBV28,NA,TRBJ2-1,CASSPNHRLAGYNEQFF
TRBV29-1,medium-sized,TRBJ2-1,CSVAPRANAADEQFF